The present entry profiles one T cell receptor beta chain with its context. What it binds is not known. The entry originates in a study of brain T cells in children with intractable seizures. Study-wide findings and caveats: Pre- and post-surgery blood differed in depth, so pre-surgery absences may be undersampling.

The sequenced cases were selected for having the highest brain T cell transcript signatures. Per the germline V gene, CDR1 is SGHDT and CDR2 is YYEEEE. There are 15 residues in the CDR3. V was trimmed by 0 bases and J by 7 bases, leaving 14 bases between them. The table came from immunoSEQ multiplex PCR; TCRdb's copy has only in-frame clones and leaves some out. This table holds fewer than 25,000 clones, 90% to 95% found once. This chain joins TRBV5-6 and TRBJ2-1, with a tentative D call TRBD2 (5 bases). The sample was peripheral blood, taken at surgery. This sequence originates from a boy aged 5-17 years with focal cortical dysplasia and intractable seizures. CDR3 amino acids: CASSLERRRGNEQFF. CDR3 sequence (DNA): TGTGCCAGCAGCTTGGAAAGACGGCGAGGGAATGAGCAGTTCTTC. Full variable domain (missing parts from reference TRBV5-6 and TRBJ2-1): DAGVTQSPTHLIKTRGQQVTLRCSPKSGHDTVSWYQQALGQGPQFIFQYYEEEERQRGNFPDRFSGHQFPNYSSELNVNALLLGDSALYLCASSLERRRGNEQFFGPGTRLTVL.